The present entry profiles one T cell receptor (beta chain) with its context. The clone's antigen remains unknown. Base qualities are missing; no much larger clone stands one base away. This entry comes from a study of PD-1 blockade in classical Hodgkin lymphoma (dated by TCRdb to about 2020). For context, the study as a whole: Nivolumab dosing was 3 mg/kg intravenously every 2 weeks, continuing until either disease progression or unacceptable toxicity. A peripheral blood immune signature of response to PD-1 blockade in classical Hodgkin lymphoma was defined using TCR beta sequencing and CyTOF.

General conclusions and limits of the study: Among trial patients, those achieving complete response had baseline diversity similar to that of newly diagnosed patients, while diversity was significantly lower in partial responders and progressors. Baseline TCR diversity was reported as lower in newly diagnosed patients than in healthy donors, and lower still in relapsed/refractory patients. Lower diversity was observed in patients in whom nivolumab was started less than 1 year after ASCT, and these patients were excluded from later analyses so that confounding by immune reconstitution would be avoided. Only a single clinical trial cohort was studied, and what caused the repertoire differences, possibly disease activity or prior therapy, remained undefined. CD4+ but not CD8+ TCR diversity rose significantly by C4D1 (p=0.0027 vs p=0.16), most apparent in complete responders (p=0.02).

This specimen's time point label, interpreted: cycle 4 day 1 (C4D1), after around six weeks of nivolumab. Relapse after autologous stem cell transplantation had occurred in all trial patients, and cohorts A, B and C were distinguished by prior brentuximab vedotin exposure. The trial cohort included more than 55 patients with relapsed/refractory classical Hodgkin lymphoma, and each patient had a best overall response of complete response, partial response or progressive disease. Trial patients were treated with single-agent nivolumab in the multi-cohort phase II CheckMate 205 trial. Best overall response was determined by an independent review committee according to the 2007 International Working Group response criteria. Trial PBMCs were collected immediately before nivolumab initiation (C1D1) and during therapy at cycle 2 day 1 and cycle 4 day 1. Peripheral blood was collected in 8 mL Vacutainer Cell Preparation Tubes, from which PBMCs were isolated by centrifugation and then cryopreserved.

V and J lose 5 bases and 3 bases, and a span of 14 bases separates them. Taken from the germline V gene (reference sequence), the CDR1 and CDR2 loops are MNHEY and SMNVEV. Reading from cysteine to phenylalanine, the CDR3 counts 15 amino acids. Only the CDR3 part of the read is kept: 45 bases, read in frame from the first base. The Qiagen DNeasy kit was used to extract genomic DNA from unsorted PBMCs and from the negatively selected CD4+ and CD8+ fractions. TCR beta CDR3 regions were subjected to amplification by immunoSEQ multiplex PCR with primers that anneal to V and J segments. A synthetic immune receptor repertoire was used to minimize amplification bias, and any remaining bias was removed computationally after sequencing. The original methods were these. Custom Python scripts were used to quantify repertoire diversity as the Shannon entropy index. The unsorted, CD4+ and CD8+ repertoires were each analyzed separately, with the exception of combined analyses, where CD4+ and CD8+ sequences were merged in silico. Clonal expansion was defined as at least a 2-fold frequency increase after treatment relative to C1D1, with a pseudocount of 0.5 for undetected baseline clones. Singleton clones were defined as clones with 0 or 1 copy at C1D1, and non-singleton clones were defined as clones with 2 or more copies. Clones expanded in unsorted samples were labelled as CD4+, CD8+ or unknown by matching protein sequences in sorted samples from the same patient. Wilcoxon tests were applied to paired samples to test diversity changes from C1D1 to C4D1. TCRdb holds this immuneACCESS table with in-frame rearrangements only. Some clones are missing; in checked studies, unresolved V genes explain under half, and the rest has no known cause. V, J and clone size are those of that table, while D and trimming were read from the DNA. Recorded for this sample are 12,000 to 15,000 clones; approximately 78% of them occurred a single time. 15% to 20% of the sample belongs to the ten largest clones.

This receptor was identified in a human donor with classical Hodgkin lymphoma. The chain was built from TRBV27 and TRBJ1-5, with the D gene not confidently named. This specimen was peripheral blood mononuclear cells (PBMCs), taken before the fourth cycle of nivolumab. CDR3 region: CASSPLSGPNQPQHF. The DNA reads TGTGCCAGCAGTCCTCTGTCCGGGCCCAATCAGCCCCAGCATTTT.